This TCR beta chain was captured in a study of blood T cell repertoires in COVID-19. In the study overall: The United States, Italy and Spain were the sources of the acute and convalescent COVID-19 samples. T cells, B-cell-depleted T cells, or PBMCs supplied cDNA or gDNA.

The data were produced by immunoSEQ multiplex PCR, yet TCRdb's version contains in-frame clones alone and is incomplete. Counted here are more than 250,000 clones, roughly 87% occurring once; the ten biggest clones make up about 6.1%. Germline-derived CDR1 and CDR2 are MNHNS and SASEGT. CDR3 length: 16 amino acids. V lost 3 bases to trimming and J lost 1 base; unmatched junction nucleotides: 6. Cohort assignment relied on participant-reported clinical history. Cohort 3 recovered donors had two negative PCRs, clearance, or symptom resolution. The chain recombines TRBV6-1 with TRBJ2-3, with 8 bases identical to TRBD2. Sequenced: PBMCs or T cells enriched from blood (not recorded which). The TCR sequence derives from a woman aged 40 to 55 who had recovered from COVID-19. DNA for the CDR3: TGTGCCAGCAGTGACCCGGGGGGGCGAGGCACAGATACGCAGTATTTT. It is translated as CASSDPGGRGTDTQYF.